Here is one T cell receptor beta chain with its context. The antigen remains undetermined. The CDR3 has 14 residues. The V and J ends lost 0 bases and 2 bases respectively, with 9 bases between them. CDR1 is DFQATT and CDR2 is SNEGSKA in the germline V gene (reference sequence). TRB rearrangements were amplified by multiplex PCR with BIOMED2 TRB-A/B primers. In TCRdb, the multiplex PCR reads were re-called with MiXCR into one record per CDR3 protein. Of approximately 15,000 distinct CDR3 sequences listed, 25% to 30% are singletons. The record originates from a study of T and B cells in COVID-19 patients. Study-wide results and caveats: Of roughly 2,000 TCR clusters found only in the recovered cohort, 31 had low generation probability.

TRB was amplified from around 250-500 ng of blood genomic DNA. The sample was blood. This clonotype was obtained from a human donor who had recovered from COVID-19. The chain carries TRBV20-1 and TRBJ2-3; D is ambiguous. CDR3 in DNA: TGCAGTGCTAGAGATTGGGGAAACACAGATACGCAGTATTTT. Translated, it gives CSARDWGNTDTQYF.